Listed here are 12 T cell receptor beta chains from one sample, sequenced in a study of beta chain features in type 1 diabetes. Expressed TCRB transcripts were sequenced after all isolated RNA was converted to cDNA. Sequencing was performed with immunoSEQ multiplex PCR; in TCRdb, only in-frame clones are kept and a portion is missing. The sample contains nearly 350,000 clones, around 8% of which appear only once. Sequencing was carried out using central memory CD4+ T cells from blood. The receptors originated from a woman in her late teens or twenties in good health.

The chain employs TRBV11-2 and TRBJ2-2; D perhaps matches TRBD1 (6 bases). CDR3 length: 14 residues. CDR1 is SGHAT, CDR2 FQNNGV, per germline. Trimming left V 1 base short and J 8 bases short, with 11 bases between. CDR3 nucleotides: TGTGCCAGCAGCTTAGTACAGGGCGCGGGGGAGCTGTTTTTT. It is translated as CASSLVQGAGELFF.

Comments on this clone: Within the sample, other DNA sequences also encode this same CDR3. The rearrangement links TRBV6-5 to TRBJ2-2; no clear D. CDR3 size: 13 residues. The V end lost 3 bases, the J end lost 4 bases, and 6 bases lay between the germline ends. Germline CDR1 reads MNHEY; CDR2 reads SVGAGI. CDR3 bases: TGTGCCAGCAGTTATCACCGCACCGGGGAGCTGTTTTTT. Its translation: CASSYHRTGELFF.

This clone was seen repeatedly, ten times or more. This sequence joins TRBV7-9 and TRBJ2-3, with TRBD2 matching 7 bases. This CDR3 spans 17 amino acids. J was trimmed by 0 bases and V by 1 base; bases with no gene match: 7. Germline-derived CDR1 and CDR2 are SEHNR and FQNEAQ (reference sequence). This CDR3 reads CASSLGLADTSTDTQYF. DNA for the CDR3: TGTGCCAGCAGCTTAGGACTAGCCGACACTAGCACAGATACGCAGTATTTT. Drawing the rest from reference TRBV7-9 and TRBJ2-3, the complete variable domain is DTGVSQNPRHKITKRGQNVTFRCDPISEHNRLYWYRQTLGQGPEFLTYFQNEAQLEKSRLLSDRFSAERPKGSFSTLEIQRTEQGDSAMYLCASSLGLADTSTDTQYFGPGTRLTVL.

The chain has TRBV7-2 and TRBJ2-5; D may be TRBD2 (5 bases). CDR1 is SGHTA, CDR2 FQGNSA, per germline. Trimming stripped 1 base from V and 5 bases from J, with 17 bases between. The CDR3 loop spans 16 amino acids. Here the CDR3 DNA reads TGTGCCAGCAGCTTAGTCTCGGCTAGCAGAGGGGAGACCCAGTACTTC. Translating it yields CASSLVSASRGETQYF.

The sample holds a few counts of this clone. DNA for the CDR3: TGCGCCAGCAGCTTACAGGGCGGCGGGATGAACACTGAAGCTTTCTTT. Translated: CASSLQGGGMNTEAFF. The chain uses TRBV5-1 and TRBJ1-1; possible D gene TRBD1, 6 bases. Germline CDR1 SGHRS, CDR2 YFSETQ. V lost 2 bases and J 0 bases, leaving 14 bases between the germline ends. The CDR3 runs 16 residues.

This clone was counted ten times or more. This same CDR3 is encoded by further DNA sequences in the sample. V gene TRBV7-9 combines with J gene TRBJ1-5; D uncertain. CDR1 and CDR2 from the germline V gene are SEHNR and FQNEAQ (reference sequence). V was pared by 2 bases and J by 5 bases, with 4 bases between. This CDR3 is built from 12 residues. CDR3 sequence reads: CASSLPHQPQHF. Written as DNA, the CDR3 is TGTGCCAGCAGCTTACCCCATCAGCCCCAGCATTTT.

This clone was found a few times. The V gene is TRBV10-1, the J gene TRBJ2-2; 12 positions match TRBD2. Germline values: CDR1 WNHNN, CDR2 SYGVQD (reference sequence). The CDR3 sequence is 18 residues long. V lost 6 bases, J lost 1 base, and 9 bases stayed unmatched. CDR3 coding DNA: TGCGCCAGCAGCCTCCGACTAGCGGGGGTGATGAACACCGGGGAGCTGTTTTTT. Amino acid sequence: CASSLRLAGVMNTGELFF.

There are a few counts of this clone. The DNA is omitted, as the CDR3 cannot be located on it reliably, and the CDR3 follows TCRdb's listing. V is TRBV28 and J is TRBJ2-3; TRBD2, the D gene given by the table, was not confirmed from the DNA. Counting both end residues, the CDR3 totals 14 amino acids. Germline CDR1 is MDHEN and CDR2 is SYDVKM. CDR3 residues: CASSSSRLADTQYF.

This clone was recorded many times. The V gene is TRBV11-2, the J gene TRBJ2-3; perhaps TRBD2 as D (6 bases). V lost 5 bases and J lost 0, with 9 bases in between. This CDR3 is built from 14 residues. The V gene's germline CDR1 is SGHAT and CDR2 FQNNGV. The CDR3 sequence is CASSPGLSTDTQYF. The CDR3, as DNA: TGTGCCAGCAGCCCTGGACTAAGCACAGATACGCAGTATTTT.

This clone was seen a few times. The genes are TRBV15 and TRBJ2-3, with 8 bases matching TRBD2. The CDR3 consists of 17 residues. V shed 3 bases, J shed 4 bases, and the junction held 12 bases outside the gene matches. CDR1 and CDR2 (germline): LNHNV, YYDKDF (reference sequence). The DNA for the CDR3 is TGTGCCACCAGCAGGATCGCAAGCGGGAGAGACGCAGATACGCAGTATTTT. Amino acid sequence: CATSRIASGRDADTQYF.

This clone occurred a few times. The chain employs TRBV7-3 and TRBJ2-1; D gene unclear. This CDR3 contains 15 residues. With 0 bases removed from V and 5 bases from J, the gap between germline ends came to 11 bases. Germline CDR1 is SGHTA and CDR2 is FQGTGA. For the CDR3, the DNA is TGTGCCAGCAGCTTAACTCCCGGCTGGGACAATGAGCAGTTCTTC. It yields the protein CASSLTPGWDNEQFF.

There are many counts of this clone. CDR3 nucleotide sequence: TGTGCCAGCAGACGAGGCGGGAGGGCCGTCGGGGAGCTGTTTTTT. It encodes CASRRGGRAVGELFF. The chain employs TRBV7-9 and TRBJ2-2; TRBD2 aligns across 9 bases. The V and J ends lost 6 bases and 7 bases, in that order; junction bases with no gene match: 9. Germline values: CDR1 SEHNR, CDR2 FQNEAQ (reference sequence). The CDR3 has 15 residues.